These T cell receptor beta chains were read from a single sample in a study of T cells after yellow fever vaccination. TCRdb reprocessed the 5' RACE reads via MiXCR and lists one record per CDR3 protein. This sample has hundreds of thousands of distinct CDR3 sequences, with approximately 12% found just once. The specimen was PBMCs, collected on the day of the yellow fever booster vaccination. Receptor source: a young man who received the YFV17D yellow fever vaccine. Each CDR3 is given with its conserved first and last residue. The D gene is left open where the match is weak. Clone size is not always given. Where it is, it says once, few, many or a class for expanded clones.

d_call,j_call,v_call,clone_size,cdr3_aa,cdr3_nt
.,TRBJ2-7,TRBV20-1,few,CSAKDGSTEQYF,TGCAGTGCTAAGGACGGGAGTACCGAGCAGTACTTC
TRBD1,TRBJ1-2,TRBV5-1,.,CASSAGQEAAGYTF,TGCGCCAGCAGCGCCGGACAGGAGGCCGCGGGCTACACCTTC
.,TRBJ1-5,TRBV30,few,CAWSVVGDTYQPQHF,TGTGCCTGGAGTGTAGTAGGGGACACTTATCAGCCCCAGCATTTT
TRBD1,TRBJ2-4,TRBV5-5,.,CASRTGTGVGIQYF,TGTGCCAGCAGAACCGGGACAGGGGTCGGCATTCAGTACTTC
.,TRBJ2-2,TRBV2,few,CASSSGTSTGELFF,TGTGCCAGCAGTAGCGGAACCAGCACCGGGGAGCTGTTTTTT
.,TRBJ2-7,TRBV19,.,CASSTRGNGIEQYF,TGTGCCAGTAGTACTCGGGGCAACGGGATCGAGCAGTACTTC
.,TRBJ1-1,TRBV5-8,few,CASSWRGTEAFF,TGTGCCAGCAGCTGGAGGGGGACTGAAGCTTTCTTT
.,TRBJ2-7,TRBV28,few,CASSPPGGTIYEQYF,TGTGCCAGCAGTCCCCCCGGGGGTACCATCTACGAGCAGTACTTC
.,TRBJ2-5,TRBV5-1,many,CASSFTTGRRGSRETQYF,TGCGCCAGCAGCTTCACCACAGGGCGAAGAGGTAGCAGAGAGACCCAGTACTTC
TRBD1,TRBJ2-3,TRBV5-1,.,CASSLAGDRVMADTQYF,TGCGCCAGCAGCTTGGCCGGCGACAGGGTGATGGCAGATACGCAGTATTTT
.,TRBJ1-6,TRBV12-3/TRBV12-4,few,CASTPGRGDSPLHF,TGTGCCAGCACCCCGGGGAGGGGGGATTCACCCCTCCACTTT
TRBD2,TRBJ2-5,TRBV20-1,few,CSASGTSGETQYF,TGCAGTGCCTCCGGGACTAGCGGAGAGACCCAGTACTTC
.,TRBJ1-3,TRBV6-5,.,CASSYTVSGSGNTIYF,TGTGCCAGCAGTTACACGGTCAGCGGCTCTGGAAACACCATATATTTT
.,TRBJ1-5,TRBV5-6,.,CASSGGGPEGYQPQHF,TGTGCCAGCAGCGGTGGCGGACCGGAGGGGTACCAGCCCCAGCATTTT
.,TRBJ2-7,TRBV20-1,many,CSARESSDYEQYF,TGCAGTGCTAGAGAGTCTAGCGACTACGAGCAGTACTTC
TRBD1,TRBJ1-1,TRBV13,few,CASRGTGAFF,TGTGCCAGCAGAGGGACAGGGGCTTTCTTT
.,TRBJ2-7,TRBV2,medium-sized,CASTLSDSYEQYF,TGTGCCAGCACCCTTTCGGATTCCTACGAGCAGTACTTC
TRBD2,TRBJ2-7,TRBV28,.,CASSSGGANLGEQYF,TGTGCCAGCAGCTCGGGGGGGGCAAACCTGGGGGAGCAGTACTTC
.,TRBJ2-7,TRBV6-1,few,CASSEALTEQYF,TGTGCCAGCAGTGAAGCTTTAACCGAGCAGTACTTC
TRBD1,TRBJ2-7,TRBV19,.,CASSFMAGQAAYEQYF,TGTGCCAGTAGTTTCATGGCGGGACAGGCCGCCTACGAGCAGTACTTC
.,TRBJ1-5,TRBV6-2/TRBV6-3,.,CASSPQGGSNQPQHF,TGTGCCAGCAGCCCACAGGGAGGGAGCAATCAGCCCCAGCATTTT
.,TRBJ2-7,TRBV14,.,CASSRMEGLEQYF,TGTGCCAGCAGCCGAATGGAGGGGCTCGAGCAGTACTTC
TRBD2,TRBJ2-3,TRBV20-1,few,CSAQGSAGVSSTDTQYF,TGCAGTGCCCAGGGTTCAGCGGGAGTGTCGAGCACAGATACGCAGTATTTT
.,TRBJ2-1,TRBV7-8,.,CASSPRTEANEQFF,TGTGCCAGCAGCCCACGGACAGAGGCGAATGAGCAGTTCTTC
.,TRBJ2-1,TRBV29-1,.,CSVEASLLNEQFF,TGCAGCGTTGAAGCATCCCTGCTCAATGAGCAGTTCTTC
TRBD1,TRBJ1-1,TRBV6-6,few,CASSDRETEAFF,TGTGCCAGCAGCGACAGGGAGACTGAAGCTTTCTTT
.,TRBJ2-4,TRBV6-5,few,CASSYLGNKNIQYF,TGTGCCAGCAGTTACCTAGGGAACAAAAACATTCAGTACTTC
TRBD2,TRBJ2-4,TRBV20-1,many,CSASGRAKNIQYF,TGCAGTGCTAGCGGGAGGGCCAAAAACATTCAGTACTTC
TRBD2,TRBJ2-1,TRBV20-1,.,CSAPAAGVEQFF,TGCAGTGCCCCGGCAGCGGGAGTTGAGCAGTTCTTC
TRBD2,TRBJ2-2,TRBV5-4,.,CASSSGGRSDLTGELFF,TGTGCCAGCAGCTCGGGGGGGCGGAGCGATCTCACCGGGGAGCTGTTTTTT
.,TRBJ2-5,TRBV6-2/TRBV6-3,few,CASTTHLDPQETQYF,TGTGCCAGCACAACCCACCTCGATCCACAAGAGACCCAGTACTTC
TRBD1,TRBJ1-6,TRBV5-1,few,CASSRTGENYSPLHF,TGCGCCAGCAGCCGGACAGGGGAGAACTATTCACCCCTCCACTTT
TRBD2,TRBJ2-1,TRBV20-1,.,CSAASGKYNEQFF,TGCAGTGCCGCTAGCGGAAAATACAATGAGCAGTTCTTC
TRBD2,TRBJ2-2,TRBV20-1,few,CSAGTSGSLTGELFF,TGCAGTGCTGGGACTAGCGGGAGTTTGACCGGGGAGCTGTTTTTT
.,TRBJ2-1,TRBV12-3/TRBV12-4,.,CASSFERSSYNEQFF,TGTGCCAGCAGTTTTGAGCGGAGCTCCTACAATGAGCAGTTCTTC
.,TRBJ1-1,TRBV29-1,.,CSLRENTEAFF,TGCAGCCTCCGTGAGAACACTGAAGCTTTCTTT